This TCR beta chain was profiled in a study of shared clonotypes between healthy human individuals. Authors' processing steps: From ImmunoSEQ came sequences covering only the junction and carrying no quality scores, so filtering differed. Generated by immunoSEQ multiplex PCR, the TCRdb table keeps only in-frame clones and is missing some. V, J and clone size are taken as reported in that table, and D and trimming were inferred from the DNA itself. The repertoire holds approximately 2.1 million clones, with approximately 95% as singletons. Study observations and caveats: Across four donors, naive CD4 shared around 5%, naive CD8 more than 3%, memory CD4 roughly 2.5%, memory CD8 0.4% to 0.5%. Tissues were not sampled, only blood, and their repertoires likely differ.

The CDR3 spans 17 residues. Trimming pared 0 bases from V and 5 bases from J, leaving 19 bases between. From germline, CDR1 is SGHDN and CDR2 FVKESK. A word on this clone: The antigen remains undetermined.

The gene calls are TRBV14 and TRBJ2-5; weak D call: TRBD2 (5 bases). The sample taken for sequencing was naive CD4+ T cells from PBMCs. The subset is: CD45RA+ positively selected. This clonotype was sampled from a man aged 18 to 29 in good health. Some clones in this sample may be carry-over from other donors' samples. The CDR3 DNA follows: TGTGCCAGCAGCCAAGATCGCGCTAGCCTACGAAGGGAGACCCAGTACTTC. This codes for CASSQDRASLRRETQYF.